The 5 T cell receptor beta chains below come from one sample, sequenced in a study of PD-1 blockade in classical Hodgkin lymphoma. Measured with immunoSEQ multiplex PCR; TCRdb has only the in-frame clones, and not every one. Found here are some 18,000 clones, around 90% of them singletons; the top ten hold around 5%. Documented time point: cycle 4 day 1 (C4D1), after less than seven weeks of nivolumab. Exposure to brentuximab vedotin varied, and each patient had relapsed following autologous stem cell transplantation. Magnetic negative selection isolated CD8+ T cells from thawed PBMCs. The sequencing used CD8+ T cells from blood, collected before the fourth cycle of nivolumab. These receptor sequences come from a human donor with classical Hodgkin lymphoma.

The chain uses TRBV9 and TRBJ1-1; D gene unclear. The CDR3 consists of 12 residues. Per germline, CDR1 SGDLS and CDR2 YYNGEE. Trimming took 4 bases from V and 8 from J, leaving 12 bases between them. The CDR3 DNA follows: TGTGCCAGCAGCCGCGGTGGGTGGGAAGCTTTCTTT. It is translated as CASSRGGWEAFF. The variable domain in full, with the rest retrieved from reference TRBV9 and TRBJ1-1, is DSGVTQTPKHLITATGQRVTLRCSPRSGDLSVYWYQQSLDQGLQFLIQYYNGEERAKGNILERFSAQQFPDLHSELNLSSLELGDSALYFCASSRGGWEAFFGQGTRLTVV.

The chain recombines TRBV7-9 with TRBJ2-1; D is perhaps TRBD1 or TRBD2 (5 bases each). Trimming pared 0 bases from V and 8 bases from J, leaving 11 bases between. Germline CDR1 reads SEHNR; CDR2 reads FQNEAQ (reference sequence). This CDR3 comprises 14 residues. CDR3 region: CASSLARGLDEQFF. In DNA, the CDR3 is TGTGCCAGCAGCTTAGCCCGGGGCTTAGATGAGCAGTTCTTC.

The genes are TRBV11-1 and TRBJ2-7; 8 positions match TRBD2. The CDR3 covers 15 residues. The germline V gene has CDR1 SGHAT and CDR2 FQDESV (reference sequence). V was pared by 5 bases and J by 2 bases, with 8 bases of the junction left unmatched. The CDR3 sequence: CASSPFQRETYEQYF. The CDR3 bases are TGTGCCAGCAGCCCCTTCCAGCGGGAGACCTACGAGCAGTACTTC.

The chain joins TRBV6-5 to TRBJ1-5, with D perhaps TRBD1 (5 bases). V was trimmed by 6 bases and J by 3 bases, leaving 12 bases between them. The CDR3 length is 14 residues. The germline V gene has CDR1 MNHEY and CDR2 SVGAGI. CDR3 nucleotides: TGTGCCAGCAGCAACAGGCAGCTCAATCAGCCCCAGCATTTT. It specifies CASSNRQLNQPQHF.

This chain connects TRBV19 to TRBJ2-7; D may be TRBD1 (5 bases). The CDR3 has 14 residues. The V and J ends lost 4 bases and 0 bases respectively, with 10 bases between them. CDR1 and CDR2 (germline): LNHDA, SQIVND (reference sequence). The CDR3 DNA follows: TGTGCCAGTAGTACAGGGCTTAGCTCCTACGAGCAGTACTTC. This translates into CASSTGLSSYEQYF.